This T cell receptor (beta chain) was captured by sequencing in a study of radiotherapy plus CTLA-4 blockade in lung cancer. Background on the study: There were objective responses in 18% of patients, and roughly 32% had disease control.

Data came from immunoSEQ multiplex PCR; TCRdb stores just in-frame clones and leaves some out. The data contain roughly 100,000 clones, about 83% of them singletons. This sequence originates from a human donor with non-small cell lung cancer that progressed on radiotherapy plus ipilimumab. Some clones in this sample may be carry-over from other donors' samples. The starting material was peripheral blood, obtained from a patient treated with radiotherapy plus ipilimumab.

The CDR3 coding sequence is TGTGCCAGCAGTGGGACGGCCGGGAATGTGTTCTTAGGCTACACCTTC. This encodes CASSGTAGNVFLGYTF. The chain has TRBV6-1 and TRBJ1-2, with unresolved D. This CDR3 has 16 residues. Trimming left V 4 bases short and J 8 bases short, with 23 bases between. CDR1 MNHNS and CDR2 SASEGT come from the germline V gene.